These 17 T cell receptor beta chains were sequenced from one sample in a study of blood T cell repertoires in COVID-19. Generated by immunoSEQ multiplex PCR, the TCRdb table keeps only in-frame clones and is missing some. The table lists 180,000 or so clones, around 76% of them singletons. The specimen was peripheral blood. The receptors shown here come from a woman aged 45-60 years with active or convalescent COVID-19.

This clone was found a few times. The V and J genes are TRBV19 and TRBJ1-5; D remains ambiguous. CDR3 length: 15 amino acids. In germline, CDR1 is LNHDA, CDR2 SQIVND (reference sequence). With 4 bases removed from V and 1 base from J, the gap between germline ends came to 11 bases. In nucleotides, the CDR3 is TGTGCCAGTAGTAGACTGTATGAAAGCAATCAGCCCCAGCATTTT. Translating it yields CASSRLYESNQPQHF. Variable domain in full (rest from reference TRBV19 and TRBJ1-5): DGGITQSPKYLFRKEGQNVTLSCEQNLNHDAMYWYRQDPGQGLRLIYYSQIVNDFQKGDIAEGYSVSREKKESFPLTVTSAQKNPTAFYLCASSRLYESNQPQHFGDGTRLSIL.

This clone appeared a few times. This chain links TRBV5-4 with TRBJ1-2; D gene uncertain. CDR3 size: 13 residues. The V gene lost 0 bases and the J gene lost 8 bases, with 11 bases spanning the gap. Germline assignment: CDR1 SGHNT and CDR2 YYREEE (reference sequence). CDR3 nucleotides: TGTGCCAGCAGCTTGGAACGGATGCGGGGCTACACCTTC. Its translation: CASSLERMRGYTF.

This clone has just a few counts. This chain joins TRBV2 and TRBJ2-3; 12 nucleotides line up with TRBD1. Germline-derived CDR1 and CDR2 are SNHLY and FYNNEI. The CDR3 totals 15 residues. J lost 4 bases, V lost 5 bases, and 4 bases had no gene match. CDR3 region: CASSWDRGLADTQYF. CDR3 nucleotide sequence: TGTGCCAGCAGTTGGGACAGGGGGCTGGCAGATACGCAGTATTTT.

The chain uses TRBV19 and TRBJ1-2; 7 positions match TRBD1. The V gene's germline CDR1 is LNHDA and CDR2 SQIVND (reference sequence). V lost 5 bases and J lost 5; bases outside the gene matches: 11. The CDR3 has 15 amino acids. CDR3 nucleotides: TGTGCCAGTAGTCCCCTACAGGGGCGGAAGTATGGCTACACCTTC. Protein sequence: CASSPLQGRKYGYTF.

CDR3: CASSTRTAMNTEAFF. In DNA, the CDR3 is TGTGCCAGCAGTACCCGGACAGCTATGAACACTGAAGCTTTCTTT. V usage is TRBV6-2 or TRBV6-3 and J usage is TRBJ1-1; the D gene is possibly TRBD1 (6 bases). The germline V gene has CDR1 MNHEY and CDR2 SVGEGT. V lost 5 bases and J 0 bases, leaving 13 bases between the germline ends. This CDR3 is 15 amino acids long.

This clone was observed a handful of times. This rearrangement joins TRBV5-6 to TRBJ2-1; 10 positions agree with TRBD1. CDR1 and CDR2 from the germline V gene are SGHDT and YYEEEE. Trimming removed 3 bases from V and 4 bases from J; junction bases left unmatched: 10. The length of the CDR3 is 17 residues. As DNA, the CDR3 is TGTGCCAGCAGCTCACAGTTGGGGACAGGGGTATACAATGAGCAGTTCTTC. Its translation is CASSSQLGTGVYNEQFF.

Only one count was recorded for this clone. CDR3 amino acids: CASSEASGIYEQYF. The DNA for the CDR3 is TGTGCCAGCAGTGAAGCCTCAGGGATTTACGAGCAGTACTTC. The J gene is TRBJ2-7, the V gene TRBV6-1, with a tentative D call TRBD1 (5 bases). Germline loops: CDR1 MNHNS, CDR2 SASEGT. There are 14 residues in the CDR3. With 0 bases removed from V and 4 bases from J, the gap between germline ends came to 10 bases.

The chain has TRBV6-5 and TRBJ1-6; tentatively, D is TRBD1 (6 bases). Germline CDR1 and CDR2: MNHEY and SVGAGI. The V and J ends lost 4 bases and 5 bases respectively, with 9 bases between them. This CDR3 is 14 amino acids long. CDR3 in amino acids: CASSWTADNSPLHF. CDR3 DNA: TGTGCCAGCAGTTGGACAGCCGATAATTCACCCCTCCACTTT.

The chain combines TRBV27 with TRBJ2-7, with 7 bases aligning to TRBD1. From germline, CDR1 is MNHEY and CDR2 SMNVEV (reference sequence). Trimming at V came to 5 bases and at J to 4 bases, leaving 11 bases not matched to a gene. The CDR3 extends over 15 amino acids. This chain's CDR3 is CASSPLRGGFYEQYF. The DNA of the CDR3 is TGTGCCAGCAGTCCCCTCCGAGGGGGCTTTTACGAGCAGTACTTC.

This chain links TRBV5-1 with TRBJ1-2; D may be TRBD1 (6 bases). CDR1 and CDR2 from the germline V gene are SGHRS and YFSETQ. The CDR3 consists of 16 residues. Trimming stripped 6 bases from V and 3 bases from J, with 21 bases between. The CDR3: CASKRTTGTLDYGYTF. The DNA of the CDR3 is TGCGCCAGCAAGAGAACCACCGGGACACTAGACTATGGCTACACCTTC.

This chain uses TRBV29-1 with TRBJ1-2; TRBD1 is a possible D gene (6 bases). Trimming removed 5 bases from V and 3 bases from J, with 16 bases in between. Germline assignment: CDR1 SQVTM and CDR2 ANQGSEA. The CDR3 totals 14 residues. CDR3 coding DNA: TGCAGCGTTTTTCAGGGGCTAATGGACTATGGCTACACCTTC. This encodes CSVFQGLMDYGYTF.

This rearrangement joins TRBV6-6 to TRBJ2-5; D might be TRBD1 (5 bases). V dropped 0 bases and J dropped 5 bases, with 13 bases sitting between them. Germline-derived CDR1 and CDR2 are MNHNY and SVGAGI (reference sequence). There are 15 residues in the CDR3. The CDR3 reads CASSYSDTFTETQYF. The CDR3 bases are TGTGCCAGCAGTTACTCGGACACCTTCACGGAGACCCAGTACTTC.

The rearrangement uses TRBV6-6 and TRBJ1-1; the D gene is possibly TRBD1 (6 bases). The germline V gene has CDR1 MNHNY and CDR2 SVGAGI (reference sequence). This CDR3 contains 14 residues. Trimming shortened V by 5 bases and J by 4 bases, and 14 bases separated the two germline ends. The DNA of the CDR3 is TGTGCCAGCAGTAATGACAGGTATTCCACTGAAGCTTTCTTT. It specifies CASSNDRYSTEAFF.

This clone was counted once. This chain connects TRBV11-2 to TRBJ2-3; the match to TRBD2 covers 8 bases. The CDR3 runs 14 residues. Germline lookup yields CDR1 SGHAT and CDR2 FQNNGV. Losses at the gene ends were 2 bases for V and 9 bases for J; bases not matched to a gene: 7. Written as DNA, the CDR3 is TGTGCCAGCAGCTTACGAATAGCGGGGTTAACGCAGTATTTT. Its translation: CASSLRIAGLTQYF.

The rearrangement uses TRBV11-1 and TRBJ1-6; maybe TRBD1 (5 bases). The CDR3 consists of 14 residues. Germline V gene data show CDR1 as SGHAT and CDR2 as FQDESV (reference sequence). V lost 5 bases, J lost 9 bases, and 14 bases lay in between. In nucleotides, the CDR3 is TGTGCCAGCAGCCTATTAAGGGGCACTTCACCCCTCCACTTT. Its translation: CASSLLRGTSPLHF.

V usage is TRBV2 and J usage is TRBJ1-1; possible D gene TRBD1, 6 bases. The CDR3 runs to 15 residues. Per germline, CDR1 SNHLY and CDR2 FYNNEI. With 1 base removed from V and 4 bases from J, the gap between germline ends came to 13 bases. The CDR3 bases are TGTGCCAGCAGTGAAGACAGGGTTAGAGGCACTGAAGCTTTCTTT. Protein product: CASSEDRVRGTEAFF.

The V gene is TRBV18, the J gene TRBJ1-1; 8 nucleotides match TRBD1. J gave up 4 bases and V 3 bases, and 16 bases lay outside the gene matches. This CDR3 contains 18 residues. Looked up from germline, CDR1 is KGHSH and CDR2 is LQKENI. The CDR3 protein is CASSPPHRGGSLGTEAFF. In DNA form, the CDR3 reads TGTGCCAGCTCACCTCCCCACAGGGGGGGATCACTAGGCACTGAAGCTTTCTTT.